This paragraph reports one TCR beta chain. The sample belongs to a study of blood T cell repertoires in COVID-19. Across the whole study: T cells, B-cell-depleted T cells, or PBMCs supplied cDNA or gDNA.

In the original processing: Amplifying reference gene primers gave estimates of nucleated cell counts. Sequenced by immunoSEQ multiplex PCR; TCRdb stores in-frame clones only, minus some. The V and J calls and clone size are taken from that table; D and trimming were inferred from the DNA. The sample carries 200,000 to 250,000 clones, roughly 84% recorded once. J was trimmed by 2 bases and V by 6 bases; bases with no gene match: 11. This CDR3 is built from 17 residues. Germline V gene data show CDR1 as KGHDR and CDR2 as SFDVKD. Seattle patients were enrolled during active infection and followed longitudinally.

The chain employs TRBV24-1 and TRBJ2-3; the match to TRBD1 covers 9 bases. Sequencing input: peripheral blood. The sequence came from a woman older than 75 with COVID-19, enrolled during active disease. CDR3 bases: TGTGCCACCAGTAAATCCGGGACAGGGATATCCACAGATACGCAGTATTTT. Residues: CATSKSGTGISTDTQYF.